This TCR beta chain is from a study of CD8 T cells in ankylosing spondylitis. Findings and caveats of the study: Blood from ankylosing spondylitis patients appeared to carry a characteristic roughly eight-variant TCR beta motif.

Note on this clonotype: Its antigen remains unknown.

TCRdb independently ran MiXCR on the 5' RACE reads; one entry per CDR3 protein. The repertoire has about 540,000 distinct CDR3 sequences, 10% to 15% of them found once; the top ten carry 6.8%. Germline V CDR1 and CDR2: SGHDT, YYEEEE. Trimming left V 4 bases short and J 8 bases short, with 15 bases between. The CDR3 sequence is 13 residues long. The chain employs TRBV5-6 and TRBJ1-2, with D possibly being TRBD1 (5 bases). Specimen: blood, either unsorted or a sorted T cell fraction (not recorded which). This receptor was taken from a male donor with ankylosing spondylitis. CDR3 loop: CASSLPRGDGYTF. The CDR3 nucleotides read TGTGCCAGCAGCCTCCCCCGGGGGGACGGCTACACCTTC.